Listed here are 26 T cell receptor beta chains from one sample, sequenced in a study of shared clonotypes between healthy human individuals. Generated by immunoSEQ multiplex PCR, the TCRdb table keeps only in-frame clones and is missing some. The sample lists about 2.4 million clones, 85% to 95% seen once, with 0.13% to 0.15% in the top ten. Sequenced: naive CD4+ T cells sorted from blood. Regarding subset: CD45RA+ positively selected. Every receptor here comes from a man aged 18 to 29 in good health.

This sequence joins TRBV18 and TRBJ1-1, with a tentative D call TRBD1 (6 bases). Between the trimmed V and J ends, which lost 5 bases and 2 bases, there was a span of 12 bases. Germline loops: CDR1 KGHSH, CDR2 LQKENI. The CDR3 length is 14 residues. CDR3 sequence (DNA): TGTGCCAGCTCAATAGGACAGAGCAACACTGAAGCTTTCTTT. This encodes CASSIGQSNTEAFF.

The V call is TRBV7-8, the J call TRBJ2-7, with TRBD2 matching 7 bases. CDR1 and CDR2 from the germline V gene are SGHVS and FQNEAQ. Losses at the gene ends were 3 bases for V and 0 bases for J; bases not matched to a gene: 11. CDR3 length equals 17 residues. The CDR3 protein is CASSLSPRGGSSYEQYF. Here the CDR3 DNA reads TGTGCCAGCAGCTTGTCCCCTAGAGGCGGGAGCTCCTACGAGCAGTACTTC.

The chain couples TRBV7-2 to TRBJ1-6, with D unresolved. The CDR3 is made up of 12 amino acids. Trimming removed 2 bases from V and 8 bases from J, with 4 bases in between. CDR1 and CDR2 from the germline V gene are SGHTA and FQGNSA. In DNA, the CDR3 is TGTGCCAGCAGCTTATTGGATTCACCCCTCCACTTT. Translated, it gives CASSLLDSPLHF. The full variable domain, completed using reference TRBV7-2 and TRBJ1-6, is GAGVSQSPSNKVTEKGKDVELRCDPISGHTALYWYRQSLGQGLEFLIYFQGNSAPDKSGLPSDRFSAERTGGSVSTLTIQRTQQEDSAVYLCASSLLDSPLHFGNGTRLTVT.

The chain joins TRBV2 to TRBJ1-1; weak D call: TRBD1 (6 bases). Per germline, CDR1 SNHLY and CDR2 FYNNEI. The V end was cut by 4 bases, the J end by 0 bases, with 6 bases between. CDR3 size: 13 residues. In nucleotides, the CDR3 is TGTGCCAGCAGTGGGACAGTGAACACTGAAGCTTTCTTT. Translated, it gives CASSGTVNTEAFF. Variable domain in full (rest from reference TRBV2 and TRBJ1-1): EPEVTQTPSHQVTQMGQEVILRCVPISNHLYFYWYRQILGQKVEFLVSFYNNEISEKSEIFDDQFSVERPDGSNFTLKIRSTKLEDSAMYFCASSGTVNTEAFFGQGTRLTVV.

The rearrangement links TRBV5-1 to TRBJ1-6, with D hard to call. V was cut by 0 bases and J by 6 bases, with 10 bases left in between. Germline CDR1 reads SGHRS; CDR2 reads YFSETQ. The CDR3 spans 15 residues. The chain's CDR3 is CASSLDPSSNSPLHF. As DNA, the CDR3 is TGCGCCAGCAGCTTGGACCCCTCGAGTAATTCACCCCTCCACTTT.

The genes are TRBV4-3 and TRBJ2-1; no clear D gene. Trimming took 0 bases from V and 8 from J, leaving 11 bases between them. CDR3 length: 14 amino acids. CDR1 is LGHNA, CDR2 YSLEER, per germline. The CDR3 here is CASSQEGLPYEQFF. For the CDR3, the DNA is TGCGCCAGCAGCCAAGAAGGCCTCCCCTATGAGCAGTTCTTC.

This chain connects TRBV7-9 to TRBJ2-5; perhaps TRBD2 as D (7 bases). The CDR3 has 15 residues. Deletions cut 5 bases from V and 5 bases from J, with 18 bases between. Germline values: CDR1 SEHNR, CDR2 FQNEAQ (reference sequence). The CDR3 is CASSHGRGAEETQYF. The DNA for the CDR3 is TGTGCCAGCAGCCACGGTCGGGGGGCAGAGGAGACCCAGTACTTC.

The gene calls are TRBV29-1 and TRBJ2-5; weak D call: TRBD2 (7 bases). Trimming took 2 bases from V and 5 from J, leaving 18 bases between them. The CDR3 is 15 residues long. CDR1 and CDR2 from the germline V gene are SQVTM and ANQGSEA. CDR3 sequence: CSVEPLRGGWETQYF. CDR3 DNA sequence: TGCAGCGTTGAACCACTTAGGGGGGGCTGGGAGACCCAGTACTTC.

Only one count was recorded for this clone. The J gene is TRBJ2-2, the V gene TRBV7-8; TRBD2 is a possible D gene (5 bases). Germline CDR1 SGHVS, CDR2 FQNEAQ. Between the trimmed V and J ends, which lost 0 bases and 2 bases, there was a span of 10 bases. This CDR3 spans 16 amino acids. The CDR3 DNA reads as TGTGCCAGCAGCTTAGCGGGTGGGAGTAACACCGGGGAGCTGTTTTTT. This encodes CASSLAGGSNTGELFF.

As to this clone: The junction differs from germline at one of its ends, possibly a read error. The rearrangement links TRBV14 to TRBJ2-4; 7 nucleotides line up with TRBD1. In germline, CDR1 is SGHDN, CDR2 FVKESK. This CDR3 region has 13 residues. CDR3 amino acids: CASSQGQGVNRDF. CDR3 sequence (DNA): TGTGCCAGCAGCCAAGGACAGGGTGTTAATCGGGACTTC.

The chain uses TRBV7-2 and TRBJ2-2; no clear D. The CDR3 contains 15 residues. Germline lookup yields CDR1 SGHTA and CDR2 FQGNSA. With 1 base removed from V and 2 bases from J, the gap between germline ends came to 8 bases. The CDR3 region has the DNA TGTGCCAGCAGCTTAGTACACAGAAACACCGGGGAGCTGTTTTTT. As protein: CASSLVHRNTGELFF.

The chain couples TRBV19 to TRBJ1-5, with D tentatively TRBD1 (5 bases). This CDR3 comprises 15 residues. The V gene lost 8 bases and the J gene lost 5 bases, with 19 bases spanning the gap. Per the germline V gene, CDR1 is LNHDA and CDR2 is SQIVND (reference sequence). CDR3 amino acids: CASGGDPTGHQPQHF. The CDR3, as DNA: TGTGCCAGTGGAGGGGACCCTACCGGCCATCAGCCCCAGCATTTT. Using reference TRBV19 and TRBJ1-5 for the parts outside the CDR3, the full variable domain is DGGITQSPKYLFRKEGQNVTLSCEQNLNHDAMYWYRQDPGQGLRLIYYSQIVNDFQKGDIAEGYSVSREKKESFPLTVTSAQKNPTAFYLCASGGDPTGHQPQHFGDGTRLSIL.

This clone was recorded once. Other DNA sequences in this sample translate to the same CDR3. Here the CDR3 DNA reads TGCGCCAGCAGCCCGGGGACTAGCGGGGGCACAGATACGCAGTATTTT. It translates to CASSPGTSGGTDTQYF. The chain uses TRBV4-1 and TRBJ2-3, with 13 bases identical to TRBD2. Looked up from germline, CDR1 is MGHRA and CDR2 is YSYEKL. J was trimmed by 1 base and V by 4 bases; bases with no gene match: 2. The CDR3 runs to 16 residues.

The chain is built from TRBV4-3 and TRBJ1-3; D ambiguous. The germline V and J ends were trimmed by 0 bases and 7 bases, with 16 bases remaining between them. Germline CDR1 LGHNA, CDR2 YSLEER. There are 16 residues in the CDR3. The CDR3 reads CASSQELNPLRNTIYF. The DNA for the CDR3 is TGCGCCAGCAGCCAAGAGCTCAATCCACTGCGGAACACCATATATTTT.

The chain carries TRBV5-6 and TRBJ2-1; TRBD2 matches 11 bases. V lost 4 bases to trimming and J lost 6 bases; unmatched junction nucleotides: 6. The germline V gene has CDR1 SGHDT and CDR2 YYEEEE. The CDR3 has 15 amino acids. CDR3 DNA: TGTGCCAGCAGCCCACCGGGACTAGCGGCCAATGAGCAGTTCTTC. Translating it yields CASSPPGLAANEQFF.

The V and J genes are TRBV7-9 and TRBJ2-7; the match to TRBD2 covers 9 bases. The V and J ends lost 0 bases and 7 bases, in that order; junction bases with no gene match: 7. CDR3 length equals 15 residues. The germline V gene has CDR1 SEHNR and CDR2 FQNEAQ (reference sequence). Written as DNA, the CDR3 is TGTGCCAGCAGCTTAGCGTTAGCGGGAGTTGGTGAGCAGTACTTC. Translated, it gives CASSLALAGVGEQYF.

The chain uses TRBV18 and TRBJ1-1; tentative D call: TRBD1 (5 bases). CDR3 length: 15 residues. Per germline, CDR1 KGHSH and CDR2 LQKENI. V dropped 2 bases and J dropped 1 base, with 11 bases sitting between them. The DNA of the CDR3 is TGTGCCAGCTCACCATCCGGGGGAGAGAACACTGAAGCTTTCTTT. The encoded protein is CASSPSGGENTEAFF.

This clone was seen a handful of times. The chain joins TRBV7-9 to TRBJ2-5; no firm D call. With 5 bases removed from V and 5 bases from J, the gap between germline ends came to 3 bases. Germline CDR1 SEHNR, CDR2 FQNEAQ (reference sequence). The CDR3 length is 10 residues. The CDR3 DNA is TGTGCCAGCAGCGCGGAGACCCAGTACTTC. This translates into CASSAETQYF.

The chain links TRBV10-3 to TRBJ2-7; 7 nucleotides line up with TRBD1. V gave up 0 bases and J gave up 3 bases; unmatched junction bases: 14. Germline V gene lookup returns CDR1 ENHRY and CDR2 SYGVKD. This CDR3 has 18 amino acids. CDR3 sequence reads: CAISESGTARGHYYEQYF. The CDR3 nucleotides read TGTGCCATCAGTGAGTCCGGGACAGCCCGGGGACATTACTACGAGCAGTACTTC.

This clone was counted between two and nine times. The chain links TRBV10-3 to TRBJ1-6, with 7 bases fitting TRBD1. V gave up 3 bases and J gave up 10 bases; unmatched junction bases: 6. Germline values: CDR1 ENHRY, CDR2 SYGVKD. The CDR3 covers 14 residues. CDR3 loop: CAISDYPRGSPLHF. The CDR3 bases are TGTGCCATCAGTGATTATCCCAGGGGGTCACCCCTCCACTTT.

Comment on this clone: Other DNA sequences from this sample encode an identical CDR3 as well. The genes are TRBV19 and TRBJ1-5, with 7 bases matching TRBD1. The CDR3 length is 14 residues. The J segment lost 4 bases and the V segment lost 3 bases, leaving 3 bases of the junction unmatched. Germline assignment: CDR1 LNHDA and CDR2 SQIVND (reference sequence). The CDR3 sequence: CASSMSGGNQPQHF. In DNA form, the CDR3 reads TGTGCCAGTAGTATGTCAGGGGGGAATCAGCCCCAGCATTTT.

This clone turned up a few times. This specimen includes other DNA sequences encoding the same CDR3. The rearrangement uses TRBV9 and TRBJ1-1; D remains unclear. The CDR3 contains 15 residues. V dropped 0 bases and J dropped 1 base, with 10 bases sitting between them. The germline gives CDR1 SGDLS, CDR2 YYNGEE. The CDR3 spells CASSVDPGGNTEAFF. Here the CDR3 DNA reads TGTGCCAGCAGCGTAGATCCAGGAGGGAACACTGAAGCTTTCTTT.

The chain is built from TRBV28 and TRBJ2-7; perhaps TRBD1 as D (5 bases). Between the trimmed V and J ends, which lost 7 bases and 2 bases, there was a span of 9 bases. The CDR3 has 12 amino acids. Looked up from germline, CDR1 is MDHEN and CDR2 is SYDVKM. The CDR3 spells CASTQGTYEQYF. DNA of the CDR3: TGTGCCAGCACTCAGGGTACCTACGAGCAGTACTTC.

The gene calls are TRBV9 and TRBJ2-1; possibly TRBD1 or TRBD2 for D (6 bases each). Germline-derived CDR1 and CDR2 are SGDLS and YYNGEE. This CDR3 has 15 residues. V dropped 1 base and J dropped 4 bases, with 12 bases sitting between them. The CDR3 DNA reads TGTGCCAGCAGCGTATGGAGGGGGGAATACAATGAGCAGTTCTTC. Translated: CASSVWRGEYNEQFF.

V gene TRBV11-3 combines with J gene TRBJ2-2; no definite D call. This CDR3 comprises 12 residues. V gave up 4 bases and J gave up 7 bases, with 7 bases separating them. Germline loops: CDR1 SGHNT, CDR2 YENEEA. The CDR3 region has the DNA TGTGCCAGCAGCTCGCCCATCGGGGAGCTGTTTTTT. Translating it yields CASSSPIGELFF.

This clone was observed a single time. At the DNA level, this CDR3 is encoded by other sequences in the same sample as well. This chain links TRBV6-1 with TRBJ2-7, with 10 bases that match TRBD1. Germline V gives CDR1 MNHNS, CDR2 SASEGT. The CDR3 has 13 amino acids. V lost 6 bases and J lost 3; bases outside the gene matches: 2. CDR3 DNA: TGTGCCAGCAGGGGGGACAGGGGCTACGAGCAGTACTTC. Its translation: CASRGDRGYEQYF.